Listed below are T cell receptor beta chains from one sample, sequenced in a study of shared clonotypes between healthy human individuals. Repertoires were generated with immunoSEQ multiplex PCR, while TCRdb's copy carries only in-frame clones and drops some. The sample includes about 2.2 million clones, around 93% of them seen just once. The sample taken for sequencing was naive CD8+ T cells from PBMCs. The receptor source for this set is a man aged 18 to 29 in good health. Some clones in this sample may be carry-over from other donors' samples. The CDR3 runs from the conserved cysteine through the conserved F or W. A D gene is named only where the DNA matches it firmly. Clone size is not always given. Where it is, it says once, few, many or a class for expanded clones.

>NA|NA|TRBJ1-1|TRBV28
TGTGCCAGCAGTTTCCAGGGTTCGAACACTGAAGCTTTCTTT
CASSFQGSNTEAFF
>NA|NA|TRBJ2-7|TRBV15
TGTGCCACCAGCAGAGTAAGTCTCCACGAGCAGTACTTC
CATSRVSLHEQYF
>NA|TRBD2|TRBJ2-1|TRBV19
TGTGCCAGTAGTATCCTAGCGGGCAGCTATGAGCAGTTCTTC
CASSILAGSYEQFF
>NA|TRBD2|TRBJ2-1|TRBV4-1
TGCGCCAGCAGCCAAGTCTTCGGGAGGGAGAACAATGAGCAGTTCTTC
CASSQVFGRENNEQFF
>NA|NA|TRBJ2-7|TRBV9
TGTGCCAGCAGCGTGAACAGTGCCTACGAGCAGTACTTC
CASSVNSAYEQYF
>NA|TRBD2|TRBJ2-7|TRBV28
TGTGCCAGCAGTCCGAGACTAGCGGGAGGGCCCCGCTCCTACGAGCAGTACTTC
CASSPRLAGGPRSYEQYF
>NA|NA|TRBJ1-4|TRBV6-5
TGTGCCAGCAGTTACTCGAGGGGAGAAAGAGGGGAAAAACTGTTTTTT
CASSYSRGERGEKLFF
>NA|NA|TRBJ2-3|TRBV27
TGTGCCAGCAGTTTCGGCGGGAGCACAGATACGCAGTATTTT
CASSFGGSTDTQYF
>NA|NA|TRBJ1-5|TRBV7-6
TGTGCCAGCGGGCCTTTTGGTCAGCCCCAGCATTTT
CASGPFGQPQHF
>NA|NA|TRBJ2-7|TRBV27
TGTGCCAGCAGTTTATCAGCCACCTACGAGCAGTACTTC
CASSLSATYEQYF
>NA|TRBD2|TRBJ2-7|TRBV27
TGTGCCAGCAGTTTATCGGCGGGAGGGCAGAACGAGCAGTACTTC
CASSLSAGGQNEQYF
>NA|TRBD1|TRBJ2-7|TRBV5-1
TGCGCCAGCAGCTTGGGACAGGGGATGGACTACGAGCAGTACTTC
CASSLGQGMDYEQYF
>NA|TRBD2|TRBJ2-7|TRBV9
TGTGCCAGCAGCGCGTTACTAGCGGGAGGAGAAGAGCAGTACTTC
CASSALLAGGEEQYF
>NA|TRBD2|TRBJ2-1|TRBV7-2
TGTGCCAGCAGCTACGGACTAGCGGGTCACAATGAGCAGTTCTTC
CASSYGLAGHNEQFF
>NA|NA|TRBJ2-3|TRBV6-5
TGTGCCAGCAGTCCTTTGGCGGGCGATACGCAGTATTTT
CASSPLAGDTQYF
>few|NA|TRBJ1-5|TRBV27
TGTGCCAGCAGTTCCCGGGCCCCAAATCAGCCCCAGCATTTT
CASSSRAPNQPQHF
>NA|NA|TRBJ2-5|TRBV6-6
TGTGCCAGCAGTTTATATCGTGTGGGGGTCCAAGAGACCCAGTACTTC
CASSLYRVGVQETQYF
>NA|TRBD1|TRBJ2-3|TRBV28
TGTGCCAGCAGTCTACAGGGGGCGTTCGCAGATACGCAGTATTTT
CASSLQGAFADTQYF
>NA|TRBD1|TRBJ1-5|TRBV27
TGTGCCAGCAGGGAGACAGGGTGGGGGCAGCCCCAGCATTTT
CASRETGWGQPQHF
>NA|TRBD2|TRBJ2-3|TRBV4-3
TGCGCCAGCAGCCGCCTAGCGGGAGCCAGCACAGATACGCAGTATTTT
CASSRLAGASTDTQYF
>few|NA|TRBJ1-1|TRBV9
TGTGCCAGCAGCGTAGTCACAGAGACCTTGAACACTGAAGCTTTCTTT
CASSVVTETLNTEAFF
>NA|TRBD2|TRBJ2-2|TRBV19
TGTGCCAGTATCTCCCGACTAGCGGGGAACACCGGGGAGCTGTTTTTT
CASISRLAGNTGELFF
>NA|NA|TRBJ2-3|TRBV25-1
TGTGCCAGCGTTGGGCCCGGGGTGTATCACACAGATACGCAGTATTTT
CASVGPGVYHTDTQYF
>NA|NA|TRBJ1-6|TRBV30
TGTGCCTGGAGTTTACTTTTAGGGGCCTATAATTCACCCCTCCACTTT
CAWSLLLGAYNSPLHF
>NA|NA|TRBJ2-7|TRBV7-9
TGTGCCAGCAGCTTAGTCGGGCAGTTGCGTTCCTACGAGCAGTACTTC
CASSLVGQLRSYEQYF
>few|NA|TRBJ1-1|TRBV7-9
TGTGCCAGCAGCTTATCAGGAGGGGTGGCGACTGAAGCTTTCTTT
CASSLSGGVATEAFF
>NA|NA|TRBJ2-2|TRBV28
TGTGCCAGCAGTTTCCAAATGGGCGGCGGGAACACCGGGGAGCTGTTTTTT
CASSFQMGGGNTGELFF
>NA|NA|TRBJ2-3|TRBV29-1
TGCAGCGTTGAGGGGCAGGGTATTCGATCAGATACGCAGTATTTT
CSVEGQGIRSDTQYF
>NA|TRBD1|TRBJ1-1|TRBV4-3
TGCGCCAGCAGCCAAGGGTGGGGGACAGGCCATGAAGCTTTCTTT
CASSQGWGTGHEAFF
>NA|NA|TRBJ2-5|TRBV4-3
TGCGCCAGCAGCCAAGATCCAGAAGAGACCCAGTACTTC
CASSQDPEETQYF
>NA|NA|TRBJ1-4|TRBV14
TGTGCCAGCAGCCAAGATAGTATCAGGCGGGGAAATGAAAAACTGTTTTTT
CASSQDSIRRGNEKLFF
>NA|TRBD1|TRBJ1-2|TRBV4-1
TGCGCCAGCAGCCGCAAGACAGGGTCGGACTATGGCTACACCTTC
CASSRKTGSDYGYTF
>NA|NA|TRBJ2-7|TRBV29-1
TGCAGCGTTGTTGACCTTCCCTACGAGCAGTACTTC
CSVVDLPYEQYF
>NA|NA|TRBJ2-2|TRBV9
TGTGCCAGCAGCGTAGGGGGCCTAGCGTCGAACACCGGGGAGCTGTTTTTT
CASSVGGLASNTGELFF
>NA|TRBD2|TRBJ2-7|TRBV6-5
TGTGCCAGCAGCCTAGGACTAGCGGGAATCTACGAGCAGTACTTC
CASSLGLAGIYEQYF
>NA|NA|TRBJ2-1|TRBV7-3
TGTGCCAGCAGCTCAGGGACGAGCTCCTACAATGAGCAGTTCTTC
CASSSGTSSYNEQFF
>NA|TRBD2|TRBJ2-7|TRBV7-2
TGTGCCAGCAGCTGGCTCGGGACTAGCTTCTACGAGCAGTACTTC
CASSWLGTSFYEQYF
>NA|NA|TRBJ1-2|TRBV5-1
TGCGCCAGCAGCTTGGATCCGGGAAACTATGGCTACACCTTC
CASSLDPGNYGYTF
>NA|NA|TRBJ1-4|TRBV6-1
TGTGCCAGCAGTGAACTCGAGTTTTCGGCCACTAATGAAAAACTGTTTTTT
CASSELEFSATNEKLFF
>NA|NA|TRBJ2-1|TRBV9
TGTGCCAGCAGCGTCCGGATAGCGGAGCTAGACAATGAGCAGTTCTTC
CASSVRIAELDNEQFF
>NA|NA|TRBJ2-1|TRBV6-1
TGTGCCAGCAGTACCACGGACCCGCTGACCTTCTTC
CASSTTDPLTFF
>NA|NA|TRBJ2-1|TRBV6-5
TGTGCCAGCAGTTACTCCCGGGGGCGTGAGCAGTTCTTC
CASSYSRGREQFF
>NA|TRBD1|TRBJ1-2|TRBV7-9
TGTGCCAGCAGCCAGGGGGCCGCCAGGGGTGGCTACACCTTC
CASSQGAARGGYTF
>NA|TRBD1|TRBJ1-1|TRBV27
TGTGCCAGCAGCTACGCAGGGACAGGGCCTATGAACACTGAAGCTTTCTTT
CASSYAGTGPMNTEAFF
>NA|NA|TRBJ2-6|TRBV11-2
TGTGCCAGCAGCTTGTATGGGGCTGGTGGGGCCAACGTCCTGACTTTC
CASSLYGAGGANVLTF
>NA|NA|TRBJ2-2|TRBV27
TGTGCCAGCAGTTGGGTCCCGAGTACCGGGGAGCTGTTTTTT
CASSWVPSTGELFF
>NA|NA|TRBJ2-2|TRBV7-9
TGTGCCCAGGAGCGGGGGGAGCTGTTTTTT
CAQERGELFF
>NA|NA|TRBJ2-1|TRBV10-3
TGTGCCATCAATGGGAGGAATGAGCAGTTCTTC
CAINGRNEQFF
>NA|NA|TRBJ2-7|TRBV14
TGTGCCAGCAGCCTTCGACCGGAGGAGCAGTACTTC
CASSLRPEEQYF
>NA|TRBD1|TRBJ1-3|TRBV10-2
TGCGCCAGCAGGGACAGGGTCTCTGGAAACACCATATATTTT
CASRDRVSGNTIYF
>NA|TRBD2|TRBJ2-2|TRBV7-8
TGTGCCAGCAGCTACACCCTGACTAGCGGGAGGGCCGGGGAGCTGTTTTTT
CASSYTLTSGRAGELFF
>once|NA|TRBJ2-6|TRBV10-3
TGTGCCATCAGTGAGTGGAAATCTGGGGGCTCTGGGGCCAACGTCCTGACTTTC
CAISEWKSGGSGANVLTF
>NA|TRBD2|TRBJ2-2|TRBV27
TGTGCCAGCAGTTCCTGGACTAGCGGGGGGAACACCGGGGAGCTGTTTTTT
CASSSWTSGGNTGELFF
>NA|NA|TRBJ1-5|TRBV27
TGTGCCAGCAGTTTATCGGGATGGGGGCAGCCCCAGCATTTT
CASSLSGWGQPQHF
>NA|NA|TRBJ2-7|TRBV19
TGTGCCAGTAGTATAGGTACTAGAGGCGACGAGCAGTACTTC
CASSIGTRGDEQYF
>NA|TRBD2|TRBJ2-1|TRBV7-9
TGTGCCAGCAGCACTGGGACTAGCGGGAGTCTGTATGAGCAGTTCTTC
CASSTGTSGSLYEQFF
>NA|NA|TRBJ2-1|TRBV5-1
TGCGCCAGCAGCAAACAGGGACCTTTGTACAATGAGCAGTTCTTC
CASSKQGPLYNEQFF
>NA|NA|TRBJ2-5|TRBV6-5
TGTGCCAGCAGTTCACCTTGGACCCAAGAGACCCAGTACTTC
CASSSPWTQETQYF